The 17 T cell receptor beta chains below come from one sample, sequenced in a study of CD8 T cells in Susac syndrome. The authors reverse transcribed roughly 0.5 to 1 ug RNA with random hexamers. A single record per CDR3 protein comes from TCRdb applying MiXCR to the immunoSEQ multiplex PCR reads. The data show 80,000 or so distinct CDR3 sequences, about 93% seen once. The material sequenced was CD8+ T cells from PBMCs. These receptors came from a human donor in good health.

With regard to this clonotype: At one end, the junction sequence differs from germline, possibly due to a read error. This chain connects TRBV5-6 to TRBJ1-5; D is uncertain. Germline loops: CDR1 SGHDT, CDR2 YYEEEE. CDR3 length: 14 residues. CDR3 bases: TGTGCCAGCAGTTTGGATGGGAGCAATCAGCCCCAGCATTTT. Translation gives CASSLDGSNQPQHF.

This clonotype was found a few times. The CDR3 sequence is CASSFSNEQFF. CDR3 DNA: TGTGCCAGCAGTTTTTCCAATGAGCAGTTCTTC. The chain carries TRBV12-3 or TRBV12-4 and TRBJ2-1; D call uncertain. This CDR3 contains 11 residues. Trimming removed 3 bases from V and 6 bases from J, with 3 bases in between.

The chain joins TRBV5-1 to TRBJ1-1; the match to TRBD1 covers 7 bases. The CDR3 is 14 residues long. V dropped 3 bases and J dropped 8; count of bases not matched to a gene: 10. The germline gives CDR1 SGHRS, CDR2 YFSETQ. CDR3 sequence reads: CASSSEYRTGEAFF. The CDR3 coding sequence is TGCGCCAGCAGCTCGGAGTATAGGACAGGAGAAGCTTTCTTT.

This clonotype was seen only once. The rearrangement uses TRBV6-5 and TRBJ2-7; D perhaps matches TRBD2 (5 bases). This CDR3 has 13 amino acids. V was pared by 5 bases and J by 0 bases, with 8 bases between. Per the germline V gene, CDR1 is MNHEY and CDR2 is SVGAGI. CDR3 sequence reads: CASSRRDSYEQYV. The CDR3, as DNA: TGTGCCAGCAGTCGCCGGGACTCCTACGAGCAGTACGTC.

This chain joins TRBV13 and TRBJ2-5, with 7 bases lining up with TRBD2. CDR1 PRHDT and CDR2 FYEKMQ come from the germline V gene (reference sequence). V gave up 1 base and J gave up 4 bases; unmatched junction bases: 12. This CDR3 has 17 amino acids. In DNA, the CDR3 is TGTGCCAGCAGCTTAGTTTACGAGACTAGCTCGTCAGAGACCCAGTACTTC. Amino acid sequence: CASSLVYETSSSETQYF.

The chain links TRBV20-1 to TRBJ2-7; D remains ambiguous. Germline V gives CDR1 DFQATT, CDR2 SNEGSKA (reference sequence). V gave up 6 bases and J gave up 2 bases, with 14 bases separating them. This CDR3 is 13 amino acids long. The chain's CDR3 is CSAPSQSAYEQYF. In DNA, the CDR3 is TGCAGTGCCCCCTCCCAATCCGCCTACGAGCAGTACTTC.

This chain links TRBV19 with TRBJ1-1, with no clear D. Trimming removed 4 bases from V and 1 base from J, with 1 base in between. This CDR3 has 11 amino acids. CDR1 is LNHDA and CDR2 is SQIVND in the germline V gene (reference sequence). In DNA, the CDR3 is TGTGCCAGTAGTAAGAACACTGAAGCTTTCTTT. Residues: CASSKNTEAFF.

The chain combines TRBV29-1 with TRBJ1-2, with D possibly being TRBD1 (5 bases). CDR3 length: 13 residues. Trimming removed 4 bases at V and 5 bases at J, with 14 bases between. Per the germline V gene, CDR1 is SQVTM and CDR2 is ANQGSEA. The CDR3 loop reads CSVVPLEGYGYTF. CDR3 DNA: TGCAGCGTTGTTCCGCTCGAGGGGTATGGCTACACCTTC.

The V gene is TRBV30, the J gene TRBJ2-2; unclear D gene. The V end lost 3 bases, the J end lost 0 bases, and 8 bases lay between the germline ends. The CDR3 length is 14 residues. CDR1 and CDR2 (germline): GTSNPN, SVGIG (reference sequence). CDR3 loop: CAWSLESNTGELFF. The CDR3 nucleotides read TGTGCCTGGAGCTTAGAGTCGAACACCGGGGAGCTGTTTTTT.

CDR3 sequence: CASSPAAGRALEQFF. DNA of the CDR3: TGTGCCAGCAGTCCAGCGGCCGGCAGGGCTCTTGAGCAGTTCTTC. The chain is built from TRBV12-3 or TRBV12-4 and TRBJ2-1, with D perhaps being TRBD1 or TRBD2 (5 bases each). Trimming stripped 5 bases from V and 9 bases from J, with 20 bases between. The CDR3 sequence is 15 residues long.

V is TRBV12-5 and J is TRBJ2-7, with D unresolved. Germline-derived CDR1 and CDR2 are LGHNT and FRNRAP. This CDR3 is built from 10 residues. Trimming took off 3 bases at V and 5 bases at J, with 2 bases between the two ends. The CDR3, as DNA: TGTGCTAGTGGTTTAAACGAGCAGTACTTC. It specifies CASGLNEQYF.

This rearrangement joins TRBV19 to TRBJ2-1; a weak D match, TRBD2 (6 bases). Per the germline V gene, CDR1 is LNHDA and CDR2 is SQIVND (reference sequence). Deletions cut 11 bases from V and 3 bases from J, with 11 bases between. This CDR3 contains 12 residues. CDR3 DNA sequence: TGTGCCTCCTCCGGGGGCTACAATGAGCAGTTCTTC. Residues: CASSGGYNEQFF. Looking up the rest from reference TRBV19 and TRBJ2-1 gives the full variable domain: DGGITQSPKYLFRKEGQNVTLSCEQNLNHDAMYWYRQDPGQGLRLIYYSQIVNDFQKGDIAEGYSVSREKKESFPLTVTSAQKNPTAFYLCASSGGYNEQFFGPGTRLTVL.

The chain employs TRBV13 and TRBJ2-3; D gene ambiguous. The V gene's germline CDR1 is PRHDT and CDR2 FYEKMQ (reference sequence). Trimming pared 5 bases from V and 2 bases from J, leaving 14 bases between. CDR3 length equals 15 residues. CDR3 sequence reads: CASSITIPITDTQYF. CDR3 nucleotides: TGTGCCAGCAGCATTACTATCCCGATCACAGATACGCAGTATTTT.

The chain uses TRBV27 and TRBJ1-1, with D uncertain. This CDR3 region has 14 residues. Trimming took off 5 bases at V and 0 bases at J, with 10 bases between the two ends. The germline V gene has CDR1 MNHEY and CDR2 SMNVEV (reference sequence). The CDR3: CASSPTGLNTEAFF. DNA of the CDR3: TGTGCCAGCAGTCCAACCGGCCTGAACACTGAAGCTTTCTTT.

The genes are TRBV20-1 and TRBJ2-7; D is unclear. Trimming took off 0 bases at V and 3 bases at J, with 12 bases between the two ends. The CDR3 is 14 residues long. Germline V CDR1 and CDR2: DFQATT, SNEGSKA (reference sequence). In DNA form, the CDR3 reads TGCAGTGCTAGAGATCCACGCCAGCTCTACGAGCAGTACTTC. It codes for CSARDPRQLYEQYF.

The V and J genes are TRBV12-3 or TRBV12-4 and TRBJ1-2; 8 bases align to TRBD1. The CDR3 length is 14 residues. V lost 3 bases to trimming and J lost 3 bases; unmatched junction nucleotides: 3. CDR3 in DNA: TGTGCCAGCAGTTTGACAGGGGTACACTATGGCTACACCTTC. Amino acids: CASSLTGVHYGYTF.

The chain carries TRBV12-5 and TRBJ2-7, with TRBD1 identical over 9 bases. V shed 0 bases and J 2 bases; nucleotides not matched to a gene: 5. Germline V gene data show CDR1 as LGHNT and CDR2 as FRNRAP. The CDR3 covers 16 residues. The CDR3 region has the DNA TGTGCTAGTGGTTTGGTCCCGGGACAGGGTCCCTACGAGCAGTACTTC. Encoded protein: CASGLVPGQGPYEQYF.